This T cell receptor beta chain is from a study of T cell repertoires in cytomegalovirus infection. On the study more broadly: CMV infection and matching HLA type were both indicated by public TCR beta signatures. Study-level results: HLA-C-restricted, CMV-specific TCR beta clonotypes were dominant ex vivo.

The CDR3 length is 13 residues. CDR1 SGHVS and CDR2 FNYEAQ come from the germline V gene. Trimming took off 5 bases at V and 7 bases at J, with 9 bases between the two ends. TCRdb itself ran the reads through MiXCR, one entry per CDR3 protein. The table records more than 75,000 distinct CDR3 sequences, 3.7% of them present only once. By share of the sample, this clonotype is medium-sized (0.01 to 0.1%). The antigen is unknown. The material sequenced was PBMCs. The chain links TRBV7-6 to TRBJ1-6; D unclear. This TCR was sampled from a human donor in good health (CMV status not recorded). Some clones in this sample may be carry-over from other donors' samples. CDR3 nucleotide sequence: TGTGCCAGCAGCCCGGGAGTCAATTCACCCCTCCACTTT. This sequence encodes CASSPGVNSPLHF.